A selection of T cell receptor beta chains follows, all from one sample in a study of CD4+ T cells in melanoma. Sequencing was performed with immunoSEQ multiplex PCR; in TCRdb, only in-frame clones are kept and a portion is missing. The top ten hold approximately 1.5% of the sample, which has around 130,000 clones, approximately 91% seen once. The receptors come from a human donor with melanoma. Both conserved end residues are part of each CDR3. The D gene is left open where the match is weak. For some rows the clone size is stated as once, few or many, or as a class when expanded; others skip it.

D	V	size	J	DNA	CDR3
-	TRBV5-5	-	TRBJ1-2	TGTGCCAGCAGCTCCCCCGATCGTCGGACCAACTATGGCTACACCTTC	CASSSPDRRTNYGYTF
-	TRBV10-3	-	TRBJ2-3	TGTGCCATCAGCCCCCCCGGGACAGATACGCAGTATTTT	CAISPPGTDTQYF
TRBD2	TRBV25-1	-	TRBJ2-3	TGTGCCAGCTCACTAGCGGGGGTCCCAGATACGCAGTATTTT	CASSLAGVPDTQYF
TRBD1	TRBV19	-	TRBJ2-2	TGTGCCAGTAGTCCGGACAGGGTATACGGGGAGCTGTTTTTT	CASSPDRVYGELFF
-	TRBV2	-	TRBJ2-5	TGTGCCAGCAGTGACCGCTCGGGGACCGCCAAGACCCAGTACTTC	CASSDRSGTAKTQYF
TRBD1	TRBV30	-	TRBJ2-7	TGTGCCTGGAGTCCCCCAGGGGGACAGGGGCGGTGGGAGCAGTACTTC	CAWSPPGGQGRWEQYF
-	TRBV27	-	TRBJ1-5	TGTGCCAGCAGTTTACAAGGAATCAATCAGCCCCAGCATTTT	CASSLQGINQPQHF
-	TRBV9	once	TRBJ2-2	TGTGCCAGCAAGCAGGGGGGGAACACCGGGGAGCTGTTTTTT	CASKQGGNTGELFF
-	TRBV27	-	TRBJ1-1	TGTGCCAGCAGTGCATACAGCTTCACAATGAACACTGAAGCTTTCTTT	CASSAYSFTMNTEAFF
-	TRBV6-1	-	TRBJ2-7	TGTGCCAGCAGTATCGCCGGGACCACCTACGAGCAGTACTTC	CASSIAGTTYEQYF
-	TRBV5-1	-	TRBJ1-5	TGCGCCAGCAGCTTAACAGGGCACCAGCCCCAGCATTTT	CASSLTGHQPQHF
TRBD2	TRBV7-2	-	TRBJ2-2	TGTGCCAGCAGCCGACTAGCGGGGACCGGGGAGCTGTTTTTT	CASSRLAGTGELFF
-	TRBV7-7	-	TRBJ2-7	TGTGCCAGCAGCGTCGGAAACACGGACGAGCAGTACTTC	CASSVGNTDEQYF